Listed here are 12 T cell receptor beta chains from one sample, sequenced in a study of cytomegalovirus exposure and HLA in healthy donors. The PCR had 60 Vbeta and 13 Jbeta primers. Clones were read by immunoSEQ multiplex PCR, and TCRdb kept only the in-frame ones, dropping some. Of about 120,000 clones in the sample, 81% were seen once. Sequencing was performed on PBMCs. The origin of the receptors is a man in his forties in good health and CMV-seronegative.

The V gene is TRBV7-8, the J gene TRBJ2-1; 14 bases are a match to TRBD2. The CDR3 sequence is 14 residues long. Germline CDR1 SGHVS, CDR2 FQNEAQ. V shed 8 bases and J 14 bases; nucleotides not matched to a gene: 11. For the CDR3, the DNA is TGTGCCAGCCGCGCGGGGGGACTAGCGGGAGACAAGTTCTTC. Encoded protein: CASRAGGLAGDKFF. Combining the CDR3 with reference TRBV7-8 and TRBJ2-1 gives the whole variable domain GAGVSQSPRYKVAKRGQDVALRCDPISGHVSLFWYQQALGQGPEFLTYFQNEAQLDKSGLPSDRFFAERPEGSVSTLKIQRTQQEDSAVYLCASRAGGLAGDKFFGPGTRLTVL.

CDR3 protein: CSVGPLATNEKLFF. The CDR3 DNA is TGCAGCGTTGGCCCACTTGCAACTAATGAAAAACTGTTTTTT. V usage is TRBV29-1 and J usage is TRBJ1-4; D is unclear. The CDR3 runs 14 residues. The germline gives CDR1 SQVTM, CDR2 ANQGSEA. V lost 4 bases and J lost 0, with 9 bases in between. Together with reference TRBV29-1 and TRBJ1-4, the CDR3 gives the full variable domain: SAVISQKPSRDICQRGTSLTIQCQVDSQVTMMFWYRQQPGQSLTLIATANQGSEATYESGFVIDKFPISRPNLTFSTLTVSNMSPEDSSIYLCSVGPLATNEKLFFGSGTQLSVL.

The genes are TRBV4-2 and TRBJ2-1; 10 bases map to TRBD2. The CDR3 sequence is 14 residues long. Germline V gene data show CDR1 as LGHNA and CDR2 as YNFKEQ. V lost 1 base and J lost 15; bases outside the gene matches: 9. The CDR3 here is CASSQVGTSEVPFF. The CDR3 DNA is TGTGCCAGCAGCCAAGTGGGGACTAGCGAGGTACCGTTCTTC.

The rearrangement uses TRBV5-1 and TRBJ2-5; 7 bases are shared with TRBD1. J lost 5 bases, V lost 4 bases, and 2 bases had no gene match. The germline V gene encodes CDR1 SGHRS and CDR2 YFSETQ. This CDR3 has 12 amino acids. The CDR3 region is CASSRDSETQYF. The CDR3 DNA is TGCGCCAGCAGCCGGGACAGTGAGACCCAGTACTTC. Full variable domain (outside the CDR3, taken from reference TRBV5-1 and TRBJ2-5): KAGVTQTPRYLIKTRGQQVTLSCSPISGHRSVSWYQQTPGQGLQFLFEYFSETQRNKGNFPGRFSGRQFSNSRSEMNVSTLELGDSALYLCASSRDSETQYFGPGTRLLVL.

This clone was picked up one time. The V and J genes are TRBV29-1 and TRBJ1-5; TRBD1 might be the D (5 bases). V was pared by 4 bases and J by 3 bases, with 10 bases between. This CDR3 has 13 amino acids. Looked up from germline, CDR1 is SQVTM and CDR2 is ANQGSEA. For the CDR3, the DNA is TGCAGCGTTGTGGCGGACAACAATCAGCCCCAGCATTTT. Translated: CSVVADNNQPQHF.

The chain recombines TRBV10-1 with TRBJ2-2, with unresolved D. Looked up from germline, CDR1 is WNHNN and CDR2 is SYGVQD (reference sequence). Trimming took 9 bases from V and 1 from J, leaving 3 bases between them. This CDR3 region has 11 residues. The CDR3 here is CARLNTGELFF. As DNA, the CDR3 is TGCGCCAGACTGAACACCGGGGAGCTGTTTTTT.

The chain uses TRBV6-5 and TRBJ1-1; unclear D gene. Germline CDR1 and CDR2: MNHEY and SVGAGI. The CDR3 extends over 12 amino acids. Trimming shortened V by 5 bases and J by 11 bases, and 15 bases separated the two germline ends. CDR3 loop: CASSERGTAAFF. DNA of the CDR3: TGTGCCAGCAGTGAAAGAGGCACGGCGGCTTTCTTT.

The CDR3 bases are TGTGCCAGCAGTGGCAGGGTTTTTCAGCCCTACGAGCAGTACTTC. Its translation is CASSGRVFQPYEQYF. The chain is built from TRBV6-5 and TRBJ2-7; D perhaps matches TRBD1 (5 bases). Germline V gene sequence: CDR1 MNHEY, CDR2 SVGAGI. The CDR3 length is 15 residues. V lost 5 bases, J lost 2 bases, and 16 bases lay in between.

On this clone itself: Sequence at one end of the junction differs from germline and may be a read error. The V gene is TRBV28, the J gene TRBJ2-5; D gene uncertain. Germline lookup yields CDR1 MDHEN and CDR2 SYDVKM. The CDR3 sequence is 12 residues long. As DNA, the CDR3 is TGTGCCACCAGTCGGGTTCAAGAGACCCAGTACTTC. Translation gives CATSRVQETQYF.

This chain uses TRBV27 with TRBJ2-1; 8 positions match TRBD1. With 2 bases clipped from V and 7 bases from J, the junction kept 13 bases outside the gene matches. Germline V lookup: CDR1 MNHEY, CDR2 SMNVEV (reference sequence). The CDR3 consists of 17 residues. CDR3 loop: CASSLLILGRGRNEQFF. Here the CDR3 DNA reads TGTGCCAGCAGTTTACTTATCCTGGGCAGGGGGCGGAATGAGCAGTTCTTC.

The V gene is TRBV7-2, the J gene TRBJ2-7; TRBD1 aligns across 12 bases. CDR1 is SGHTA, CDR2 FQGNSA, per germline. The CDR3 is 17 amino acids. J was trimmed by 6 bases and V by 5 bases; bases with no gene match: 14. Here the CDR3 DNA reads TGTGCCAGCAGCAAAGATGGGACAGGGGGCTTTTGGCGCGAGCAGTACTTC. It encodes CASSKDGTGGFWREQYF.

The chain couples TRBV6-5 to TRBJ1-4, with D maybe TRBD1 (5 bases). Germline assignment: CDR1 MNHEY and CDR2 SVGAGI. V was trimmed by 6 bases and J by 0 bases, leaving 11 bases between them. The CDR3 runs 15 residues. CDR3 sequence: CASSGDRATNEKLFF. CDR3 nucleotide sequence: TGTGCCAGCAGCGGAGACAGAGCAACTAATGAAAAACTGTTTTTT.